The next 25 T cell receptor beta chains were all read from a single sample in a study of blood T cell repertoires in COVID-19. TCRdb's table, derived via immunoSEQ multiplex PCR, lists solely in-frame clones and lacks some. The sample shows 100,000 to 150,000 clones, roughly four fifths of them seen only once. Material for sequencing was PBMCs or T cells enriched from blood (not recorded which). The receptors here all came from a man aged 40-50 years with acute COVID-19.

This clone was seen just once. The rearrangement links TRBV5-1 to TRBJ2-1; 7 nucleotides align to TRBD1. V shed 7 bases and J 6 bases; nucleotides not matched to a gene: 10. Germline V gives CDR1 SGHRS, CDR2 YFSETQ. This CDR3 contains 14 residues. The CDR3, as DNA: TGCGCCAGCGGGACCGGGACAGTATTCAATGAGCAGTTCTTC. Its protein product is CASGTGTVFNEQFF.

The chain uses TRBV18 and TRBJ2-7, with D unresolved. Trimming shortened V by 3 bases and J by 0 bases, and 9 bases separated the two germline ends. The CDR3 has 14 amino acids. Germline lookup yields CDR1 KGHSH and CDR2 LQKENI. The CDR3 region is CASSPTLDSYEQYF. The CDR3 bases are TGTGCCAGCTCACCGACACTTGACTCCTACGAGCAGTACTTC.

This chain connects TRBV7-2 to TRBJ1-2; D uncertain. V shed 1 base and J shed 8 bases, with 14 bases lying between them. The germline V gene encodes CDR1 SGHTA and CDR2 FQGNSA. The CDR3 has 14 residues. CDR3 in DNA: TGTGCCAGCAGCTTAGGGGCGATGGTAAAAGGCTACACCTTC. Translating gives CASSLGAMVKGYTF.

This chain joins TRBV15 and TRBJ1-4; D unclear. The ends were cut back, 0 bases at V and 6 bases at J, with 8 bases in the middle. The CDR3 is 14 residues long. Germline V gene lookup returns CDR1 LNHNV and CDR2 YYDKDF (reference sequence). CDR3 sequence: CATSRDRSDEKLFF. CDR3 DNA: TGTGCCACCAGCAGAGATCGCTCAGATGAAAAACTGTTTTTT.

The V gene is TRBV3-1 (or the pseudogene TRBV3-2), the J gene TRBJ1-2; TRBD1 matches at 10 bases. From germline, CDR1 is LGHDT and CDR2 YNNKEL (reference sequence). With V trimmed by 0 bases and J by 8 bases, 9 bases remained unmatched. The length of the CDR3 is 16 residues. The CDR3 coding sequence is TGTGCCAGCAGCCAAGAGGGACAGGGGTTGTTGTTGGGCTACACCTTC. Translating gives CASSQEGQGLLLGYTF.

The chain links TRBV7-9 to TRBJ2-1; 9 bases match TRBD2. Losses at the gene ends were 2 bases for V and 8 bases for J; bases not matched to a gene: 13. Germline CDR1 and CDR2: SEHNR and FQNEAQ (reference sequence). The CDR3 length is 17 residues. The DNA of the CDR3 is TGTGCCAGCAGCTTATCACCAGCGGGGGGCCTCTTGGATGAGCAGTTCTTC. Amino acids: CASSLSPAGGLLDEQFF. The whole variable domain, filled in from reference TRBV7-9 and TRBJ2-1, reads DTGVSQNPRHKITKRGQNVTFRCDPISEHNRLYWYRQTLGQGPEFLTYFQNEAQLEKSRLLSDRFSAERPKGSFSTLEIQRTEQGDSAMYLCASSLSPAGGLLDEQFFGPGTRLTVL.

V usage is TRBV5-4 and J usage is TRBJ2-6; 8 positions agree with TRBD1. This CDR3 spans 17 amino acids. Germline CDR1 reads SGHNT; CDR2 reads YYREEE (reference sequence). Trimming removed 4 bases from V and 0 bases from J; junction bases left unmatched: 6. The CDR3 coding sequence is TGTGCCAGCAGCCTCGGACAGGGAAACTCTGGGGCCAACGTCCTGACTTTC. Amino acid sequence: CASSLGQGNSGANVLTF.

V gene TRBV10-3 combines with J gene TRBJ1-2; 8 bases map to TRBD1. Germline assignment: CDR1 ENHRY and CDR2 SYGVKD. The CDR3 sequence is 14 residues long. V lost 0 bases, J lost 10 bases, and 7 bases stayed unmatched. CDR3 coding DNA: TGTGCCATCAGTGAGTCGGTGCATCAGGGGGCCTACACCTTC. Translation gives CAISESVHQGAYTF.

The chain joins TRBV28 to TRBJ2-5, with TRBD1 matching 7 bases. CDR3 length: 13 residues. From germline, CDR1 is MDHEN and CDR2 SYDVKM. V lost 4 bases and J lost 3; bases outside the gene matches: 2. The CDR3 reads CASSYTGEETQYF. The CDR3, as DNA: TGTGCCAGCAGTTATACAGGGGAAGAGACCCAGTACTTC.

The chain recombines TRBV3-1 (or the pseudogene TRBV3-2) with TRBJ2-7, with 8 bases identical to TRBD1. This CDR3 is built from 17 residues. Losses at the gene ends were 0 bases for V and 6 bases for J; bases not matched to a gene: 13. The germline gives CDR1 LGHDT, CDR2 YNNKEL (reference sequence). The CDR3 region is CASSQDWVGQGAGEQYF. The CDR3 bases are TGTGCCAGCAGCCAAGATTGGGTAGGCCAGGGGGCTGGCGAGCAGTACTTC.

The chain is built from TRBV27 and TRBJ2-7; 7 bases map to TRBD1. This CDR3 region has 13 residues. Germline V lookup: CDR1 MNHEY, CDR2 SMNVEV (reference sequence). Unmatched junction bases numbered 6, after V lost 6 bases and J lost 4 bases. The CDR3 protein is CASRAGRGYEQYF. CDR3 DNA: TGTGCCAGCAGGGCAGGCAGGGGGTACGAGCAGTACTTC.

The V gene is TRBV3-1 (or the pseudogene TRBV3-2), the J gene TRBJ1-1, with TRBD1 identical over 8 bases. Germline trimming cut 1 base from V and 1 base from J; bases unmatched to any gene: 17. Per the germline V gene, CDR1 is LGHDT and CDR2 is YNNKEL (reference sequence). This CDR3 contains 20 residues. CDR3 nucleotides: TGTGCCAGCAGCCAAGGGGTGGGTCAGGGGGCCTTCAGGTGGAACACTGAAGCTTTCTTT. Translation gives CASSQGVGQGAFRWNTEAFF.

V and J are TRBV2 and TRBJ1-6; no firm D call. Germline loops: CDR1 SNHLY, CDR2 FYNNEI. Trimming took off 3 bases at V and 8 bases at J, with 8 bases between the two ends. This CDR3 has 13 residues. Here the CDR3 reads CASSDDSDSPLHF. In DNA, the CDR3 is TGTGCCAGCAGTGACGACTCAGATTCACCCCTCCACTTT.

The gene calls are TRBV11-1 and TRBJ2-1; 9 bases map to TRBD2. The V segment lost 4 bases and the J segment 0 bases; nucleotides outside the gene matches: 4. CDR3 length: 16 amino acids. Germline V gives CDR1 SGHAT, CDR2 FQDESV (reference sequence). DNA of the CDR3: TGTGCCAGCAGCTCCGCGACTAGCGGCTCCTACAATGAGCAGTTCTTC. It is translated as CASSSATSGSYNEQFF. Based on the CDR3 plus reference TRBV11-1 and TRBJ2-1, the full variable domain is EAEVAQSPRYKITEKSQAVAFWCDPISGHATLYWYRQILGQGPELLVQFQDESVVDDSQLPKDRFSAERLKGVDSTLKIQPAELGDSAMYLCASSSATSGSYNEQFFGPGTRLTVL.

This chain connects TRBV11-3 to TRBJ1-2; 7 bases map to TRBD1. The V and J ends lost 0 bases and 6 bases, in that order; junction bases with no gene match: 4. The CDR3 is made up of 14 amino acids. Looked up from germline, CDR1 is SGHNT and CDR2 is YENEEA. CDR3 DNA: TGTGCCAGCAGCTTAGATTATACAGGGGATGGCTACACCTTC. It encodes CASSLDYTGDGYTF.

The rearrangement joins TRBV5-6 to TRBJ2-7; 7 nucleotides match TRBD1. J lost 7 bases, V lost 4 bases, and 2 bases had no gene match. This CDR3 has 11 amino acids. CDR1 and CDR2 from the germline V gene are SGHDT and YYEEEE. CDR3 region: CASSTGVEQYF. DNA for the CDR3: TGTGCCAGCAGCACAGGGGTAGAGCAGTACTTC.

The genes are TRBV29-1 and TRBJ1-2; weak D call: TRBD1 (6 bases). The CDR3 consists of 13 residues. Trimming took 6 bases from V and 1 from J, leaving 12 bases between them. CDR1 SQVTM and CDR2 ANQGSEA come from the germline V gene. The CDR3 protein is CSVLQGDNYGYTF. CDR3 DNA sequence: TGCAGCGTATTACAGGGTGATAACTATGGCTACACCTTC.

The chain carries TRBV28 and TRBJ2-7; D is possibly TRBD2 (6 bases). Germline-derived CDR1 and CDR2 are MDHEN and SYDVKM. The V and J ends lost 7 bases and 4 bases respectively, with 17 bases between them. The CDR3 length is 14 residues. CDR3: CASMRTSLSYEQYF. The CDR3 nucleotides read TGTGCCAGCATGCGTACTAGCCTCTCATACGAGCAGTACTTC.

V usage is TRBV28 and J usage is TRBJ1-5, with 9 bases aligning to TRBD1. Germline V gene data show CDR1 as MDHEN and CDR2 as SYDVKM. The trim removed 3 bases at V and 9 bases at J, leaving 9 bases unmatched. This CDR3 has 15 residues. CDR3 residues: CASSLDRGEGRPQHF. CDR3 nucleotide sequence: TGTGCCAGCAGTTTGGACAGGGGAGAGGGGAGGCCCCAGCATTTT. The complete variable domain, with remaining parts taken from reference TRBV28 and TRBJ1-5, reads DVKVTQSSRYLVKRTGEKVFLECVQDMDHENMFWYRQDPGLGLRLIYFSYDVKMKEKGDIPEGYSVSREKKERFSLILESASTNQTSMYLCASSLDRGEGRPQHFGDGTRLSIL.

The chain joins TRBV7-2 to TRBJ1-6, with TRBD1 matching over 12 bases. After removal of 4 bases from V and 17 bases from J, the junction contained 15 bases not matched to a gene. The CDR3 extends over 16 amino acids. Germline V lookup: CDR1 SGHTA, CDR2 FQGNSA. This chain's CDR3 is CASSSPPGQGAMIVHF. CDR3 nucleotide sequence: TGTGCCAGCAGCTCCCCGCCGGGACAGGGGGCGATGATCGTCCACTTT.

The rearrangement joins TRBV24-1 to TRBJ2-7; 7 nucleotides match TRBD1. The germline gives CDR1 KGHDR, CDR2 SFDVKD. This CDR3 contains 15 residues. Trimming at V came to 4 bases and at J to 8 bases, leaving 13 bases not matched to a gene. The CDR3 region has the DNA TGTGCCACCAGTGAGGCCACAGGGAAGGGGGCCCAGCAGTACTTC. Residues: CATSEATGKGAQQYF.

The chain joins TRBV6-5 to TRBJ1-1, with 8 bases that match TRBD1. CDR1 is MNHEY and CDR2 is SVGAGI in the germline V gene. This CDR3 spans 14 amino acids. V was pared by 3 bases and J by 4 bases, with 4 bases of the junction left unmatched. Here the CDR3 DNA reads TGTGCCAGCAGTTATGTCGGACAGGGCACTGAAGCTTTCTTT. Protein product: CASSYVGQGTEAFF.

This clone was seen only a few times. CDR3 residues: CAWSWTGTNGYTF. The CDR3, as DNA: TGTGCCTGGAGTTGGACAGGAACAAATGGCTACACCTTC. The chain recombines TRBV30 with TRBJ1-2; TRBD1 aligns across 7 bases. Trimming at V came to 2 bases and at J to 6 bases, leaving 6 bases not matched to a gene. The CDR3 is 13 amino acids. Germline V lookup: CDR1 GTSNPN, CDR2 SVGIG (reference sequence).

This clone was detected only once. The chain has TRBV6-5 and TRBJ2-7; D is uncertain. Germline CDR1 is MNHEY and CDR2 is SVGAGI. With 6 bases removed from V and 3 bases from J, the gap between germline ends came to 15 bases. The length of the CDR3 is 14 residues. CDR3: CASSATISFYEQYF. The CDR3 region has the DNA TGTGCCAGCAGCGCTACTATTAGTTTCTACGAGCAGTACTTC.

J is TRBJ1-1 and V is TRBV7-2, with unresolved D. Trimming left V 3 bases short and J 1 base short, with 6 bases between. This CDR3 has 13 amino acids. Germline CDR1 is SGHTA and CDR2 is FQGNSA. As DNA, the CDR3 is TGTGCCAGCAGCTTTTCAGAGAACACTGAAGCTTTCTTT. This translates into CASSFSENTEAFF.